The present T cell receptor (beta chain) was sequenced within a study of blood T cells in healthy people across ages. Per germline, CDR1 DFQATT and CDR2 SNEGSKA (reference sequence). CDR3 length: 11 residues. Primed by a sample-barcoded 5' primer and a J-beta primer mix, a second PCR proceeded for about 7 to 11 cycles. TCRdb re-called the 5' RACE reads through MiXCR, storing one row per CDR3 protein. The sample shows 650,000 to 1,000,000 distinct CDR3 sequences, around 36% of them seen only once. On this clonotype: This sequence may be a read error, since a much larger clone differs from it by one base.

This chain connects TRBV20-1 to TRBJ2-5; TRBD2 is a possible D gene (5 bases). Near its end, the DNA agrees better with TRBJ2-7, so the J call may be wrong. The sequenced material came from blood. This receptor was obtained from a young man in good health. The CDR3 nucleotides are TGCAGTGCTAGCTCGAGCGGCGAGCAGTACTTC. This gives the protein CSASSSGEQYF.